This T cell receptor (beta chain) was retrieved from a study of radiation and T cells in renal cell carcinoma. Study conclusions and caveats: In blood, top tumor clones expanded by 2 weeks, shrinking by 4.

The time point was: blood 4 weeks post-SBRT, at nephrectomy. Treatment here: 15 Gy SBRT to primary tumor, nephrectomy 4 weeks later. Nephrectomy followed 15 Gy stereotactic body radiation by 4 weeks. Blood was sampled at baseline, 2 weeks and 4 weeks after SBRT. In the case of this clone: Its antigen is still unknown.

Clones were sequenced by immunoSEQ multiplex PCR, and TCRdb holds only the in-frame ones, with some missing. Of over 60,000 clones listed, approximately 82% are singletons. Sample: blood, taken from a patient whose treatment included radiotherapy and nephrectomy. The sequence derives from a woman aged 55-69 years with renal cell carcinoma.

The CDR3 region is CASTTWDGYTF. The CDR3 coding sequence is TGTGCCAGCACTACGTGGGATGGCTACACCTTC. The chain is built from TRBV6-5 and TRBJ1-2; D remains unclear. The germline gives CDR1 MNHEY, CDR2 SVGAGI. This CDR3 has 11 residues. Trimming removed 7 bases from V and 6 bases from J, with 9 bases in between.